Listed below are T cell receptor beta chains from one sample, sequenced in a study of T cells after yellow fever vaccination. One entry per CDR3 protein, called by TCRdb with MiXCR from the 5' RACE reads. The table has more than 95,000 distinct CDR3 sequences, under 9% seen once. Sequencing was performed on CD8+ T cells sorted from PBMCs, taken on the day of the yellow fever booster vaccination. These TCRs come from a man in his late teens or twenties who received the YFV17D yellow fever vaccine. The CDR3 runs from the conserved cysteine through the conserved F or W. The order of the fields is D gene, clone size, V gene, J gene, CDR3 protein, CDR3 DNA. The D gene is left open where the match is weak. Rows may omit the clone size; those that give it use once, few, many or a size class.

>TRBD2|many|TRBV5-1|TRBJ2-3
CASSPGLAATDTQYF
TGCGCCAGCAGCCCGGGACTAGCGGCCACAGATACGCAGTATTTT
>TRBD2|.|TRBV19|TRBJ2-2
CASSRGGQDGELFF
TGTGCCAGTAGTCGGGGGGGGCAGGACGGGGAGCTGTTTTTT
>TRBD1|few|TRBV6-2/TRBV6-3|TRBJ2-7
CASSGRGLLLDEQYF
TGTGCCAGCAGTGGAAGGGGGCTCCTCCTTGACGAGCAGTACTTC
>.|.|TRBV27|TRBJ1-4
CASSLIGWGEKLFF
TGTGCCAGCAGTTTGATAGGATGGGGTGAAAAACTGTTTTTT
>.|few|TRBV25-1|TRBJ1-1
CASSNRAEQTEAFF
TGTGCCAGCAGTAACAGAGCTGAACAAACTGAAGCTTTCTTT
>TRBD1|many|TRBV9|TRBJ2-1
CASSVQGTGVRSEQFF
TGTGCCAGCAGCGTACAGGGGACAGGGGTCCGCAGTGAGCAGTTCTTC
>TRBD2|.|TRBV10-3|TRBJ2-7
CAISGNSGGPYEQYF
TGTGCCATCAGTGGTAATAGCGGGGGACCCTACGAGCAGTACTTC
>TRBD2|many|TRBV12-3/TRBV12-4|TRBJ2-1
CASTPSLAVAYNEQFF
TGTGCCAGCACCCCTAGCCTAGCGGTGGCCTACAATGAGCAGTTCTTC
>.|few|TRBV6-5|TRBJ1-2
CASSDYYGYTF
TGTGCCAGCAGTGACTACTATGGCTACACCTTC
>.|.|TRBV4-1|TRBJ2-7
CASSQKDGYEQYF
TGCGCCAGCAGCCAAAAAGACGGCTACGAGCAGTACTTC
>.|.|TRBV7-9|TRBJ2-7
CAAGPNEQYF
TGTGCCGCGGGGCCCAACGAGCAGTACTTC
>.|few|TRBV7-9|TRBJ2-7
CASTPRPYEQYF
TGTGCCAGCACCCCAAGGCCCTACGAGCAGTACTTC